This TCR beta chain was captured in a study of blood T cell repertoires in COVID-19. Study as a whole: The study drew acute and convalescent COVID-19 samples from the United States, Italy and Spain. Sources were T cells, B-cell-depleted T cells, or PBMCs; the material itself was cDNA or gDNA.

Per the original methods: Reference gene primers were amplified, and this amplification served to estimate nucleated cell counts. The repertoire was sequenced with immunoSEQ multiplex PCR; TCRdb's copy has only in-frame clones and lacks some. The V and J calls and clone size come from that table; D and trimming were worked out from the DNA. This sample yields about 70,000 clones, of which 79% are seen a single time; roughly 6.5% belongs to the top ten. This TCR was sampled from a woman aged 60-75 years with acute or convalescent COVID-19. The sample comprised peripheral blood.

The CDR3 spells CASSSGTSGAYTDTQYF. DNA for the CDR3: TGTGCCAGCAGTAGCGGGACTAGCGGGGCCTACACAGATACGCAGTATTTT. The V call is TRBV6-2 or TRBV6-3, the J call TRBJ2-3; 13 bases line up with TRBD2. V trimming: 5 bases; J trimming: 2 bases; junction bases outside the gene matches: 7. The CDR3 length is 17 residues. The V gene's germline CDR1 is MNHEY and CDR2 SVGEGT.